Listed here are 3 T cell receptor beta chains from one sample, sequenced in a study of cytomegalovirus exposure and HLA in healthy donors. PCR employed 60 Vbeta and 13 Jbeta primers. Profiled with immunoSEQ multiplex PCR; TCRdb holds only in-frame clones, not every one. This sample has about 86,000 clones, with over 70% found just once. Sample: PBMCs. Receptors originate from a man aged 60-69 years in good health and CMV-seronegative.

The chain combines TRBV28 with TRBJ1-2; D gene unclear. Trimming took 4 bases from V and 0 from J, leaving 12 bases between them. Germline V gene data show CDR1 as MDHEN and CDR2 as SYDVKM. This CDR3 has 15 residues. For the CDR3, the DNA is TGTGCCAGCAGTTCCTGGTCTTCAGCTAACTATGGCTACACCTTC. Residues: CASSSWSSANYGYTF.

This clone has just a few counts. The CDR3 DNA reads TGCGCCAGCAGCTCCGGGACAGTTGATGATAGGGGGGAGCTGTTTTTT. Protein: CASSSGTVDDRGELFF. The gene calls are TRBV5-1 and TRBJ2-2; 7 nucleotides line up with TRBD1. This CDR3 is built from 16 residues. In germline, CDR1 is SGHRS, CDR2 YFSETQ. J was trimmed by 8 bases and V by 3 bases; bases with no gene match: 13. Together with reference TRBV5-1 and TRBJ2-2, the CDR3 gives the full variable domain: KAGVTQTPRYLIKTRGQQVTLSCSPISGHRSVSWYQQTPGQGLQFLFEYFSETQRNKGNFPGRFSGRQFSNSRSEMNVSTLELGDSALYLCASSSGTVDDRGELFFGEGSRLTVL.

This chain joins TRBV5-4 and TRBJ1-2; 7 nucleotides align to TRBD1. This CDR3 has 14 residues. The V and J ends lost 1 base and 2 bases, in that order; junction bases with no gene match: 2. CDR1 and CDR2 (germline): SGHNT, YYREEE (reference sequence). The CDR3 DNA sequence: TGTGCCAGCAGCTTGTCGGGACAGAACTATGGCTACACCTTC. Translated, it gives CASSLSGQNYGYTF.